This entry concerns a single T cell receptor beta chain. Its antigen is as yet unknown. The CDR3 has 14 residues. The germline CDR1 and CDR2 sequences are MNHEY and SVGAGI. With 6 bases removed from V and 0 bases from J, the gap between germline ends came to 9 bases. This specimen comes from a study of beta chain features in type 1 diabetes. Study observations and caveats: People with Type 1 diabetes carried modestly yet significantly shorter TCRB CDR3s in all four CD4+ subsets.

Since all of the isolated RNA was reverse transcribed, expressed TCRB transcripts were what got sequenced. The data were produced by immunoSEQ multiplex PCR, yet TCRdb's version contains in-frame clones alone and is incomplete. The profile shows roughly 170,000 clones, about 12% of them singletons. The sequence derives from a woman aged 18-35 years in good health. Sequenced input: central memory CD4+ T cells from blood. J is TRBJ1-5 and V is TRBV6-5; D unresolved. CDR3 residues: CASRADYSNQPQHF. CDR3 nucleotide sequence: TGTGCCAGCAGGGCAGATTATAGCAATCAGCCCCAGCATTTT.